This T cell receptor (beta chain) was sequenced for a study of STAT5B mutations in CD4+ large granular lymphocyte leukemia. Concerning this clone: Its target is not known.

Study-wide results and limits: TRBV06-family usage was enriched in top patient clones (8/27) versus controls (2/35).

Sequencing was performed with immunoSEQ multiplex PCR; in TCRdb, only in-frame clones are kept and a portion is missing. The sample holds tens of thousands of clones, 74% seen once. In germline, CDR1 is SQVTM, CDR2 ANQGSEA. The length of the CDR3 is 13 residues. The origin of this receptor is a human donor in good health. The V gene is TRBV29-1, the J gene TRBJ2-5; the D gene is possibly TRBD1 (6 bases). Matching the DNA end better, TRBJ2-7 makes the J call doubtful. The sequenced material came from CD4+ T cells from blood buffy coats. CDR3 nucleotide sequence: TGCAGCGCAGGGGCCTTCCAGGGATACGAGCAGTACTTC. It translates to CSAGAFQGYEQYF.